This TCR beta chain was obtained from a study of T cell changes during pregnancy in multiple sclerosis. The CDR3 covers 16 residues. Assay used: immunoSEQ multiplex PCR; TCRdb lists only in-frame clones, some missing. The sample consists of 80,000 to 100,000 clones, 80% to 95% of them appearing once. This clone has just one count. This sample comprised peripheral blood, obtained after pregnancy. The clonotype comes from a female donor with multiple sclerosis, enrolled in a pregnancy study. The J gene is TRBJ1-1, the V gene TRBV12-2. TRBV12-2 constitutes a pseudogene. This CDR3 reads CASRLVGGAESTEAFF. In DNA, the CDR3 is TGTGCAAGTCGCTTAGTGGGGGGGGCCGAATCCACTGAAGCTTTCTTT.